A single sample is the source of the 17 T cell receptor beta chains below, sequenced in a study of beta chain features in type 1 diabetes. Reverse transcribing all isolated RNA meant expressed TCRB transcripts were sequenced. Profiling relied on immunoSEQ multiplex PCR, and the TCRdb table lists in-frame clones only, not all of them. Among about 40,000 clones listed, about 52% were seen once. Sequences were obtained from central memory CD4+ T cells from blood. All receptors come from a woman aged 18-35 years in good health.

The chain links TRBV6-6 to TRBJ2-4; D not resolved. Germline-derived CDR1 and CDR2 are MNHNY and SVGAGI (reference sequence). V was clipped by 6 bases and J by 0 bases, with 12 bases between them. CDR3 length equals 15 residues. CDR3 loop: CASRPKTLAKNIQYF. The CDR3, as DNA: TGTGCCAGCAGACCAAAGACTTTAGCCAAAAACATTCAGTACTTC.

The CDR3 coding sequence is TGCGCCAGCAGCTTGGGCTGGACTAGCATCGACAATGAGCAGTTCTTC. Its translation is CASSLGWTSIDNEQFF. This sequence joins TRBV5-1 and TRBJ2-1, with 8 bases aligning to TRBD2. The germline CDR1 and CDR2 sequences are SGHRS and YFSETQ. The CDR3 sequence is 16 residues long. The V gene end was trimmed by 0 bases and the J gene end by 5 bases; junction bases not matched to a gene: 7.

The V and J genes are TRBV19 and TRBJ2-1, with a tentative D call TRBD2 (6 bases). The CDR3 has 13 amino acids. Between the trimmed V and J ends, which lost 8 bases and 6 bases, there was a span of 14 bases. In germline, CDR1 is LNHDA, CDR2 SQIVND (reference sequence). The DNA of the CDR3 is TGTGCCAGTGGCGGGACCTGGAGCAATGAGCAGTTCTTC. Translation: CASGGTWSNEQFF.

The chain is built from TRBV5-1 and TRBJ2-1; 8 nucleotides line up with TRBD2. From germline, CDR1 is SGHRS and CDR2 YFSETQ. The length of the CDR3 is 16 residues. The trim removed 1 base at V and 8 bases at J, leaving 11 bases unmatched. The CDR3 bases are TGCGCCAGCAGCTTGACCCTAGCGGGCCTGAAAGATGAGCAGTTCTTC. It yields the protein CASSLTLAGLKDEQFF.

V gene TRBV30 combines with J gene TRBJ2-5, with 7 bases identical to TRBD2. J was trimmed by 9 bases and V by 1 base; bases with no gene match: 11. This CDR3 region has 14 residues. Germline V CDR1 and CDR2: GTSNPN, SVGIG (reference sequence). CDR3 loop: CAWSEASVGGAQYF. The CDR3 DNA is TGTGCCTGGAGTGAGGCTAGCGTGGGGGGGGCCCAGTACTTC.

A few counts support this clone. This chain connects TRBV4-2 to TRBJ2-1, with a possible D match to TRBD1 (5 bases). The CDR3 is 14 residues long. Looked up from germline, CDR1 is LGHNA and CDR2 is YNFKEQ. Trimming removed 0 bases at V and 6 bases at J, with 9 bases between. The CDR3 bases are TGTGCCAGCAGCCAAGACCAGGGCTTCAATGAGCAGTTCTTC. Translating it yields CASSQDQGFNEQFF.

The gene calls are TRBV29-1 and TRBJ2-5; 12 bases are a match to TRBD2. CDR3 length: 13 residues. Germline V gene data show CDR1 as SQVTM and CDR2 as ANQGSEA. V dropped 1 base and J dropped 9; count of bases not matched to a gene: 3. CDR3 in DNA: TGCAGCGTTGAAGTAGGGACTAGCGGGCCCCAGTACTTC. It yields the protein CSVEVGTSGPQYF.

This chain connects TRBV5-4 to TRBJ2-2; possible D gene TRBD2, 6 bases. This CDR3 comprises 15 residues. CDR1 SGHNT and CDR2 YYREEE come from the germline V gene (reference sequence). Deletions cut 2 bases from V and 6 bases from J, with 14 bases between. CDR3 sequence reads: CASSLKTTSAGELFF. Written as DNA, the CDR3 is TGTGCCAGCAGCTTAAAAACGACTAGTGCCGGGGAGCTGTTTTTT.

This clone was observed a handful of times. The rearrangement links TRBV4-1 to TRBJ1-2; 7 bases match TRBD1. Germline V lookup: CDR1 MGHRA, CDR2 YSYEKL. CDR3 length equals 14 residues. V gave up 4 bases and J gave up 3 bases; unmatched junction bases: 5. The CDR3 bases are TGCGCCAGCAGCCGGGGAGACAGGGACTATGGCTACACCTTC. It encodes CASSRGDRDYGYTF.

V gene TRBV15 combines with J gene TRBJ2-1, with no clear D. Germline lookup yields CDR1 LNHNV and CDR2 YYDKDF (reference sequence). CDR3 length: 14 residues. V was clipped by 0 bases and J by 10 bases, with 13 bases between them. The CDR3 protein is CATSRDLGPREQFF. Written as DNA, the CDR3 is TGTGCCACCAGCAGAGATCTTGGTCCGAGGGAGCAGTTCTTC.

The V call is TRBV7-9, the J call TRBJ2-7, with a tentative D call TRBD2 (6 bases). There are 17 residues in the CDR3. Germline loops: CDR1 SEHNR, CDR2 FQNEAQ (reference sequence). Trimming took off 5 bases at V and 4 bases at J, with 24 bases between the two ends. CDR3 residues: CASSPPMSTGGEYEQYF. CDR3 DNA sequence: TGTGCCAGCAGCCCCCCTATGTCTACTGGCGGGGAGTACGAGCAGTACTTC. The variable domain in full, completed from reference TRBV7-9 and TRBJ2-7, reads DTGVSQNPRHKITKRGQNVTFRCDPISEHNRLYWYRQTLGQGPEFLTYFQNEAQLEKSRLLSDRFSAERPKGSFSTLEIQRTEQGDSAMYLCASSPPMSTGGEYEQYFGPGTRLTVT.

The V gene is TRBV19, the J gene TRBJ1-1; D might be TRBD1 (5 bases). The CDR3 runs 16 residues. Germline CDR1 LNHDA, CDR2 SQIVND (reference sequence). Trimming removed 5 bases at V and 5 bases at J, with 21 bases between. Here the CDR3 DNA reads TGTGCCAGTAGTGTCCTACACGTGGGGCGATTAACTGAAGCTTTCTTT. It codes for CASSVLHVGRLTEAFF.

V gene TRBV30 combines with J gene TRBJ1-5, with D maybe TRBD1 (5 bases). Between the trimmed V and J ends, which lost 5 bases and 3 bases, there was a span of 11 bases. The CDR3 covers 13 residues. Germline CDR1 GTSNPN, CDR2 SVGIG (reference sequence). DNA of the CDR3: TGTGCCTGGGACAGTCTCTCCAATCAGCCCCAGCATTTT. Translation gives CAWDSLSNQPQHF.

This rearrangement joins TRBV13 to TRBJ2-5; 10 bases line up with TRBD2. The J call may be mistaken, given a closer DNA end match to TRBJ2-7. This CDR3 spans 16 amino acids. Looked up from germline, CDR1 is PRHDT and CDR2 is FYEKMQ (reference sequence). The DNA for the CDR3 is TGTGCCAGCAGCTTTTTTCGAGCGGGGGGGAGCTACGAGCAGTACTTC. It is translated as CASSFFRAGGSYEQYF.

This clone was seen a single time. The CDR3 sequence: CASSSKLAGRHNEQFF. The CDR3 nucleotides are TGTGCCAGCAGCTCAAAACTAGCGGGACGACACAATGAGCAGTTCTTC. The chain carries TRBV7-9 and TRBJ2-1; 10 positions match TRBD2. The CDR3 loop spans 16 amino acids. From germline, CDR1 is SEHNR and CDR2 FQNEAQ (reference sequence). After removal of 4 bases from V and 5 bases from J, the junction contained 8 bases not matched to a gene. The variable domain in full, with the rest retrieved from reference TRBV7-9 and TRBJ2-1, is DTGVSQNPRHKITKRGQNVTFRCDPISEHNRLYWYRQTLGQGPEFLTYFQNEAQLEKSRLLSDRFSAERPKGSFSTLEIQRTEQGDSAMYLCASSSKLAGRHNEQFFGPGTRLTVL.

This clone has just a few counts. The rearrangement links TRBV6-6 to TRBJ2-3, with D hard to call. Trimming cost V 6 bases and J 5 bases, with 9 bases left between them. This CDR3 has 12 amino acids. Germline CDR1 and CDR2: MNHNY and SVGAGI (reference sequence). The CDR3 here is CASSLPQDTQYF. The DNA for the CDR3 is TGTGCCAGCAGCCTACCCCAAGATACGCAGTATTTT.

This clone has just a few counts. The J gene is TRBJ1-1, the V gene TRBV5-5; TRBD1 might be the D (5 bases). The length of the CDR3 is 15 residues. Germline loops: CDR1 SGHKS, CDR2 YYEKEE (reference sequence). V lost 5 bases and J 1 base, leaving 15 bases between the germline ends. The CDR3 protein is CASRDSRGGNTEAFF. The CDR3 DNA is TGTGCCAGCAGAGATTCGCGGGGGGGGAACACTGAAGCTTTCTTT.